This TCR beta chain originates from a study of T-cell reconstitution after alpha-beta-depleted transplantation in children. Study conclusions and caveats: About two months after transplant, alpha-beta T cells reportedly came from several hundred expanded graft clones.

Deletions cut 0 bases from V and 2 bases from J, with 20 bases between. The germline gives CDR1 SGDLS, CDR2 YYNGEE. The CDR3 consists of 18 residues. Unique molecular identifiers were incorporated during preparation of the TCRbeta library. A single record per CDR3 protein comes from TCRdb applying MiXCR to the PCR reads. The sample lists 500,000 to 650,000 distinct CDR3 sequences, more than 9.5% occurring once. A word on this clonotype: The antigen is unknown.

This TCR was recovered from a female patient aged 2-9 years who had a stem cell transplant for aplastic anemia, so the T cells may come from the graft donor. Sequencing used PBMCs, mostly from graft donor cells, obtained 180 days after TCRalphabeta/CD19-depleted stem cell transplant. V is TRBV9 and J is TRBJ2-5; perhaps TRBD1 as D (6 bases). Written as DNA, the CDR3 is TGTGCCAGCAGCGTAGTCCCCCGCTGGTGGCAGGGGCAAGAGACCCAGTACTTC. Translating it yields CASSVVPRWWQGQETQYF.